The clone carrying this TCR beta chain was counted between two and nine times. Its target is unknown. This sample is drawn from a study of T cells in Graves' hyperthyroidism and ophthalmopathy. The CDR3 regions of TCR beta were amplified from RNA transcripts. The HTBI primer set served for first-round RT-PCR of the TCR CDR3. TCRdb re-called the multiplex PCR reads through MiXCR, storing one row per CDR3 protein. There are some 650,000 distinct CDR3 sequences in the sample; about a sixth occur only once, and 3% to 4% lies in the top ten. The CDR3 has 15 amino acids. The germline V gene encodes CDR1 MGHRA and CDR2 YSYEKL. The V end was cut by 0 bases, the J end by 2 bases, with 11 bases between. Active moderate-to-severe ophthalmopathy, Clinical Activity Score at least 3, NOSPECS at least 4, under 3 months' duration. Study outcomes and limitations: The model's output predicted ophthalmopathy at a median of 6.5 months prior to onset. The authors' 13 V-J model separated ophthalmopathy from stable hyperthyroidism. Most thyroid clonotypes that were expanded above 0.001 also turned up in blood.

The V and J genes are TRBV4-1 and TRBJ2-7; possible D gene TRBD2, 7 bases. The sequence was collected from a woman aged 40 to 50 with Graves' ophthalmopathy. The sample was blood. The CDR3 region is CASSQDERDTYEQYF. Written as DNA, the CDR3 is TGCGCCAGCAGCCAAGATGAGCGGGACACCTACGAGCAGTACTTC.